A selection of T cell receptor beta chains follows, all from one sample in a study of immune cell composition in non-small cell lung cancer. Generated by immunoSEQ multiplex PCR, the TCRdb table keeps only in-frame clones and is missing some. The table has over a thousand clones, around 80% seen once. The material sequenced was lung tumor tissue. The receptors here all came from a human donor with non-small cell lung cancer. The CDR3 runs from the conserved cysteine through the conserved F or W. Each record gives: CDR3 length, clone size, D gene, V gene, J gene, CDR3 protein, CDR3 DNA. A D gene is named only where the DNA matches it firmly. Clone sizes are given selectively: once, few, many, or a class where the clone is expanded.

CDR3 length: 16; clone size: NA; D gene: TRBD1; V gene: TRBV11-2; J gene: TRBJ1-5; CDR3 protein: CASSSTGGRGNQPQHF; CDR3 DNA: TGTGCCAGCAGCTCGACAGGGGGCAGGGGCAATCAGCCCCAGCATTTT
CDR3 length: 14; clone size: NA; D gene: TRBD1; V gene: TRBV30; J gene: TRBJ1-2; CDR3 protein: CAWTKTGGYYGYTF; CDR3 DNA: TGTGCCTGGACCAAGACAGGGGGATACTATGGCTACACCTTC
CDR3 length: 16; clone size: NA; D gene: NA; V gene: TRBV7-9; J gene: TRBJ2-2; CDR3 protein: CASSLSTGVNTGELFF; CDR3 DNA: TGTGCCAGCAGCTTAAGTACAGGTGTGAACACCGGGGAGCTGTTTTTT
CDR3 length: 15; clone size: NA; D gene: NA; V gene: TRBV11-2; J gene: TRBJ2-1; CDR3 protein: CASSLGGTSYNEQFF; CDR3 DNA: TGTGCCAGCAGCTTAGGTGGGACTTCCTACAATGAGCAGTTCTTC
CDR3 length: 16; clone size: NA; D gene: NA; V gene: TRBV11-2; J gene: TRBJ2-7; CDR3 protein: CASSSRDTWGGYEQYF; CDR3 DNA: TGTGCCAGCAGTTCCCGGGACACGTGGGGGGGCTACGAGCAGTACTTC
CDR3 length: 14; clone size: NA; D gene: TRBD2; V gene: TRBV5-1; J gene: TRBJ2-2; CDR3 protein: CASSPSGGTGELFF; CDR3 DNA: TGCGCCAGCAGCCCGTCGGGGGGTACCGGGGAGCTGTTTTTT
CDR3 length: 12; clone size: NA; D gene: NA; V gene: TRBV29-1; J gene: TRBJ2-1; CDR3 protein: CSVAASSNEQFF; CDR3 DNA: TGCAGCGTTGCCGCTAGCAGCAATGAGCAGTTCTTC
CDR3 length: 15; clone size: NA; D gene: NA; V gene: TRBV9; J gene: TRBJ2-2; CDR3 protein: CASSVGTGNTGELFF; CDR3 DNA: TGTGCCAGCAGCGTAGGAACAGGGAACACCGGGGAGCTGTTTTTT
CDR3 length: 17; clone size: NA; D gene: TRBD2; V gene: TRBV4-1; J gene: TRBJ2-2; CDR3 protein: CASSQVTSGGNTGELFF; CDR3 DNA: TGCGCCAGCAGCCAAGTGACTAGCGGGGGTAACACCGGGGAGCTGTTTTTT
CDR3 length: 16; clone size: NA; D gene: NA; V gene: TRBV9; J gene: TRBJ2-4; CDR3 protein: CASSVTTLGAKNIQYF; CDR3 DNA: TGTGCCAGCAGCGTAACAACGCTCGGGGCCAAAAACATTCAGTACTTC
CDR3 length: 13; clone size: few; D gene: NA; V gene: TRBV11-2; J gene: TRBJ1-6; CDR3 protein: CASSLNQNSPLHF; CDR3 DNA: TGTGCCAGCAGCTTGAATCAGAATTCACCCCTCCACTTT
CDR3 length: 16; clone size: NA; D gene: NA; V gene: TRBV18; J gene: TRBJ1-2; CDR3 protein: CASSPAQGRANYGYTF; CDR3 DNA: TGTGCCAGCTCACCAGCCCAGGGTAGAGCTAACTATGGCTACACCTTC
CDR3 length: 13; clone size: few; D gene: TRBD1; V gene: TRBV29-1; J gene: TRBJ1-2; CDR3 protein: CSVTGTGDWGYTF; CDR3 DNA: TGCAGCGTCACCGGGACAGGGGATTGGGGCTACACCTTC
CDR3 length: 15; clone size: NA; D gene: TRBD2; V gene: TRBV7-3; J gene: TRBJ2-1; CDR3 protein: CASSLGLAGPNEQFF; CDR3 DNA: TGTGCCAGCAGCCTTGGACTAGCGGGGCCCAATGAGCAGTTCTTC
CDR3 length: 15; clone size: NA; D gene: TRBD1; V gene: TRBV19; J gene: TRBJ2-2; CDR3 protein: CASSPQTGGTGELFF; CDR3 DNA: TGTGCCAGTAGCCCACAGACAGGGGGCACCGGGGAGCTGTTTTTT
CDR3 length: 17; clone size: NA; D gene: TRBD2; V gene: TRBV15; J gene: TRBJ2-5; CDR3 protein: CATSRDHSGGAWETQYF; CDR3 DNA: TGTGCCACCAGCAGAGATCATAGCGGGGGGGCCTGGGAGACCCAGTACTTC
CDR3 length: 15; clone size: NA; D gene: TRBD1; V gene: TRBV29-1; J gene: TRBJ1-2; CDR3 protein: CSVDEQGATGYGYTF; CDR3 DNA: TGCAGCGTTGACGAACAGGGGGCCACAGGCTATGGCTACACCTTC
CDR3 length: 12; clone size: NA; D gene: NA; V gene: TRBV30; J gene: TRBJ1-1; CDR3 protein: CAWRLGSTEAFF; CDR3 DNA: TGTGCCTGGAGACTAGGGAGCACTGAAGCTTTCTTT
CDR3 length: 14; clone size: NA; D gene: NA; V gene: TRBV6-1; J gene: TRBJ1-5; CDR3 protein: CASSGQSASMPQHF; CDR3 DNA: TGTGCCAGCAGTGGACAGTCCGCAAGTATGCCCCAGCATTTT
CDR3 length: 15; clone size: NA; D gene: TRBD1; V gene: TRBV28; J gene: TRBJ1-2; CDR3 protein: CASSFVGRQGFGYTF; CDR3 DNA: TGTGCCAGCAGTTTCGTTGGTCGACAGGGATTCGGCTACACCTTC
CDR3 length: 16; clone size: NA; D gene: NA; V gene: TRBV10-3; J gene: TRBJ1-6; CDR3 protein: CAISESGALLNSPLHF; CDR3 DNA: TGTGCCATCAGTGAGTCAGGGGCCCTCTTGAATTCACCCCTCCACTTT
CDR3 length: 13; clone size: large; D gene: TRBD2; V gene: TRBV2; J gene: TRBJ2-7; CDR3 protein: CASKVAGKDEQYF; CDR3 DNA: TGTGCCAGCAAGGTAGCGGGGAAGGACGAGCAGTACTTC
CDR3 length: 14; clone size: NA; D gene: TRBD1; V gene: TRBV5-5; J gene: TRBJ1-1; CDR3 protein: CASSFPGTANEAFF; CDR3 DNA: TGTGCCAGCAGCTTCCCCGGGACAGCGAATGAAGCTTTCTTT
CDR3 length: 15; clone size: NA; D gene: NA; V gene: TRBV7-8; J gene: TRBJ1-2; CDR3 protein: CASSLRQGPGYGYTF; CDR3 DNA: TGTGCCAGCAGCTTAAGGCAGGGGCCTGGCTATGGCTACACCTTC
CDR3 length: 14; clone size: NA; D gene: TRBD1; V gene: TRBV28; J gene: TRBJ1-4; CDR3 protein: CASSVDRGDEKLFF; CDR3 DNA: TGTGCCAGCAGTGTCGACAGGGGGGATGAAAAACTGTTTTTT
CDR3 length: 17; clone size: NA; D gene: TRBD2; V gene: TRBV5-6; J gene: TRBJ2-5; CDR3 protein: CASSFRLAGGAQETQYF; CDR3 DNA: TGTGCCAGCAGCTTTAGACTAGCGGGGGGTGCTCAAGAGACCCAGTACTTC
CDR3 length: 18; clone size: NA; D gene: NA; V gene: TRBV5-8; J gene: TRBJ1-5; CDR3 protein: CASSPGDRGVYSNQPQHF; CDR3 DNA: TGTGCCAGCAGCCCAGGGGACCGGGGGGTTTATAGCAATCAGCCCCAGCATTTT
CDR3 length: 13; clone size: NA; D gene: NA; V gene: TRBV7-6; J gene: TRBJ2-1; CDR3 protein: CASSSGLENEQFF; CDR3 DNA: TGTGCCAGCAGCTCGGGGTTGGAAAATGAGCAGTTCTTC
CDR3 length: 14; clone size: NA; D gene: NA; V gene: TRBV30; J gene: TRBJ1-1; CDR3 protein: CAWSGIRGNTEAFF; CDR3 DNA: TGTGCCTGGAGTGGAATCCGGGGAAACACTGAAGCTTTCTTT
CDR3 length: 14; clone size: few; D gene: TRBD1; V gene: TRBV28; J gene: TRBJ2-7; CDR3 protein: CASTQGDRGHEQYF; CDR3 DNA: TGTGCCAGCACCCAGGGGGACAGGGGCCACGAGCAGTACTTC
CDR3 length: 14; clone size: NA; D gene: NA; V gene: TRBV7-2; J gene: TRBJ2-7; CDR3 protein: CASSPGTIPYEQYF; CDR3 DNA: TGTGCCAGCAGCCCCGGGACAATACCCTACGAGCAGTACTTC
CDR3 length: 15; clone size: NA; D gene: TRBD1; V gene: TRBV27; J gene: TRBJ2-7; CDR3 protein: CASRSQGRVTYEQYF; CDR3 DNA: TGTGCCAGCAGGTCACAGGGGCGAGTAACCTACGAGCAGTACTTC
CDR3 length: 14; clone size: few; D gene: NA; V gene: TRBV9; J gene: TRBJ1-5; CDR3 protein: CASSVDTSNQPQHF; CDR3 DNA: TGTGCCAGCAGCGTTGACACAAGCAATCAGCCCCAGCATTTT
CDR3 length: 13; clone size: hyperexpanded; D gene: NA; V gene: TRBV5-6; J gene: TRBJ1-1; CDR3 protein: CASSTDSDTEAFF; CDR3 DNA: TGTGCCAGCAGCACGGACAGTGACACTGAAGCTTTCTTT
CDR3 length: 16; clone size: NA; D gene: NA; V gene: TRBV7-2; J gene: TRBJ1-4; CDR3 protein: CASSLGMRQINEKLFF; CDR3 DNA: TGTGCCAGCAGCTTAGGCATGAGGCAGATTAATGAAAAACTGTTTTTT
CDR3 length: 16; clone size: NA; D gene: NA; V gene: TRBV11-2; J gene: TRBJ1-4; CDR3 protein: CASSLGMRQINEKLFF; CDR3 DNA: TGTGCCAGCAGCTTAGGCATGAGGCAGATTAATGAAAAACTGTTTTTT
CDR3 length: 16; clone size: NA; D gene: NA; V gene: TRBV7-9; J gene: TRBJ1-2; CDR3 protein: CASSLEGRAYNYGYTF; CDR3 DNA: TGTGCCAGCAGCTTAGAGGGCAGGGCTTATAACTATGGCTACACCTTC
CDR3 length: 14; clone size: NA; D gene: NA; V gene: TRBV7-3; J gene: TRBJ2-3; CDR3 protein: CASSSLPSTDTQYF; CDR3 DNA: TGTGCCAGCAGCTCCCTACCTAGCACAGATACGCAGTATTTT
CDR3 length: 13; clone size: NA; D gene: TRBD1; V gene: TRBV7-2; J gene: TRBJ1-2; CDR3 protein: CASSLAGGGGYTF; CDR3 DNA: TGTGCCAGCAGTTTAGCAGGGGGCGGTGGCTACACCTTC
CDR3 length: 12; clone size: NA; D gene: NA; V gene: TRBV19; J gene: TRBJ2-7; CDR3 protein: CASSIGGYEQYF; CDR3 DNA: TGTGCCAGTAGTATCGGGGGTTACGAGCAGTACTTC
CDR3 length: 14; clone size: NA; D gene: NA; V gene: TRBV27; J gene: TRBJ2-1; CDR3 protein: CASSLLGRNNEQFF; CDR3 DNA: TGTGCCAGCAGTTTATTGGGCAGGAACAATGAGCAGTTCTTC
CDR3 length: 13; clone size: NA; D gene: NA; V gene: TRBV7-2; J gene: TRBJ2-7; CDR3 protein: CASSPLGAAEQYF; CDR3 DNA: TGTGCCAGCAGCCCTTTAGGGGCAGCCGAGCAGTACTTC
CDR3 length: 13; clone size: few; D gene: NA; V gene: TRBV7-6; J gene: TRBJ2-1; CDR3 protein: CASSLAYNNEQFF; CDR3 DNA: TGTGCCAGCAGCTTAGCATATAACAATGAGCAGTTCTTC
CDR3 length: 15; clone size: NA; D gene: TRBD2; V gene: TRBV2; J gene: TRBJ2-1; CDR3 protein: CASSDQRGVGNEQFF; CDR3 DNA: TGTGCCAGCAGTGATCAGCGGGGGGTTGGCAATGAGCAGTTCTTC
CDR3 length: 14; clone size: NA; D gene: NA; V gene: TRBV9; J gene: TRBJ2-7; CDR3 protein: CASSVAQEGYEQYF; CDR3 DNA: TGTGCCAGCAGCGTAGCTCAGGAAGGCTACGAGCAGTACTTC
CDR3 length: 13; clone size: NA; D gene: NA; V gene: TRBV6-5; J gene: TRBJ2-7; CDR3 protein: CASRSSGAAEQYF; CDR3 DNA: TGTGCCAGCAGATCGTCAGGGGCAGCCGAGCAGTACTTC
CDR3 length: 16; clone size: once; D gene: NA; V gene: TRBV4-3; J gene: TRBJ1-2; CDR3 protein: CASSQDGNRFNYGYTF; CDR3 DNA: TGCGCCAGCAGCCAAGATGGGAACAGGTTTAACTATGGCTACACCTTC
CDR3 length: 13; clone size: once; D gene: TRBD1; V gene: TRBV27; J gene: TRBJ1-2; CDR3 protein: CASSQGQGGGYTF; CDR3 DNA: TGTGCCAGCAGTCAGGGACAGGGGGGCGGCTACACCTTC
CDR3 length: 13; clone size: NA; D gene: NA; V gene: TRBV6-9; J gene: TRBJ2-3; CDR3 protein: CASSPAIKYTQYF; CDR3 DNA: TGTGCCAGCAGTCCTGCTATAAAGTATACGCAGTATTTT
CDR3 length: 13; clone size: NA; D gene: TRBD2; V gene: TRBV2; J gene: TRBJ2-3; CDR3 protein: CASARGGADTQYF; CDR3 DNA: TGTGCCAGCGCGCGGGGGGGTGCAGATACGCAGTATTTT
CDR3 length: 15; clone size: once; D gene: TRBD2; V gene: TRBV7-9; J gene: TRBJ2-7; CDR3 protein: CASSLLAESSYEQYF; CDR3 DNA: TGTGCCAGCAGCCTACTAGCGGAAAGCTCCTACGAGCAGTACTTC